The clone carrying this T cell receptor (beta chain) was picked up many times. Its target is not known. Per the germline V gene, CDR1 is MNHEY and CDR2 is SVGEGT. CDR3 length: 16 amino acids. V was clipped by 6 bases and J by 5 bases, with 19 bases between them. The sample is drawn from a study of T-cell memory formation after mild COVID-19. Whole-study findings and limits: Second-wave clones that peaked on day 37 lacked confirmed SARS-CoV-2 specificity. A balance of CD4 and CD8 characterized clones contracting day 15 to 85, whereas later expanders leaned CD4+.

TCRdb re-called the 5' RACE reads through MiXCR, storing one row per CDR3 protein. Among 280,000 or so distinct CDR3 sequences, around 8% were seen once, and the ten largest hold under 25%. The rearrangement joins TRBV6-2 or TRBV6-3 to TRBJ2-2; unclear D gene. The sequenced sample was PBMCs or a T cell subset sorted from them (not recorded which). This TCR was recovered from a man aged 18 to 30 who had mild COVID-19 (a few samples of this study predate the infection). Cell type and time point are not known. CDR3 DNA sequence: TGTGCCAGCAGCCCGCAGTGGGGTTGGGGTACCGGGGAGCTGTTTTTT. Its protein product is CASSPQWGWGTGELFF.